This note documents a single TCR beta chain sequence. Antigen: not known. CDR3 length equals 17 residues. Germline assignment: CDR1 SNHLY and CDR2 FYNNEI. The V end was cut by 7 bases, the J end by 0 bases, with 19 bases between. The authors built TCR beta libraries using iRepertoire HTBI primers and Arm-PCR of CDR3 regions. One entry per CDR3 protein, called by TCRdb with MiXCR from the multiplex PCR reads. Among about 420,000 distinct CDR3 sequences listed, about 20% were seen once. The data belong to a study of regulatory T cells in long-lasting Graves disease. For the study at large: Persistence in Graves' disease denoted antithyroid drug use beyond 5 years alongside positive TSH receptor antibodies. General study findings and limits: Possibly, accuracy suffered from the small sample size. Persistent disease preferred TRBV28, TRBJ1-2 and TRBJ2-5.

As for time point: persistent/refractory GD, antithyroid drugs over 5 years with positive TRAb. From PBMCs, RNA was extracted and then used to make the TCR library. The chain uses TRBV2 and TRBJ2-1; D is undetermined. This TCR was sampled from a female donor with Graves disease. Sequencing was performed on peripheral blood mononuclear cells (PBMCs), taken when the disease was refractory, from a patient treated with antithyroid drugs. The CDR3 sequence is CASTIFGRKSSYNEQFF. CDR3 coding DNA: TGTGCCAGCACCATATTCGGGCGGAAAAGCTCCTACAATGAGCAGTTCTTC. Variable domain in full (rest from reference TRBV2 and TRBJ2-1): EPEVTQTPSHQVTQMGQEVILRCVPISNHLYFYWYRQILGQKVEFLVSFYNNEISEKSEIFDDQFSVERPDGSNFTLKIRSTKLEDSAMYFCASTIFGRKSSYNEQFFGPGTRLTVL.